The 32 T cell receptor beta chains below come from one sample, sequenced in a study of Ad26.COV2.S vaccination and SARS-CoV-2 variants. Sequenced by immunoSEQ multiplex PCR; TCRdb stores in-frame clones only, minus some. Of roughly 420,000 clones in the sample, approximately 90% were seen once. Treatment specified: about 20 received Ad26.COV2.S at low or high dose, single or two shots; a few received placebo; per-sample allocation not given. Day 63 following the first vaccine or placebo injection was when the samples were taken. The input for sequencing was peripheral blood, taken in a trial of Ad26.COV2.S vaccine versus placebo. The receptor source for this set is a person aged 18-60 years who received the Ad26.COV2.S COVID-19 vaccine or a placebo.

The V call is TRBV6-5, the J call TRBJ1-3, with D unresolved. This CDR3 is 16 amino acids long. The ends were cut back, 4 bases at V and 0 bases at J, with 13 bases in the middle. Germline V gene lookup returns CDR1 MNHEY and CDR2 SVGAGI. This chain's CDR3 is CASSLRRMDSGNTIYF. The CDR3 coding sequence is TGTGCCAGCAGTTTACGCAGAATGGACTCTGGAAACACCATATATTTT.

This chain links TRBV5-6 with TRBJ2-5; D tentatively fits TRBD1 or TRBD2 (6 bases each). CDR1 is SGHDT, CDR2 YYEEEE, per germline. This CDR3 has 15 amino acids. Trimming cost V 3 bases and J 5 bases, with 17 bases left between them. The CDR3 DNA sequence: TGTGCCAGCAGCTCGTCCGGGGGCCTGGGTGAGACCCAGTACTTC. It yields the protein CASSSSGGLGETQYF.

The rearrangement joins TRBV19 to TRBJ1-4; perhaps TRBD1 as D (5 bases). The CDR3 totals 16 residues. V dropped 6 bases and J dropped 8 bases, with 22 bases sitting between them. CDR1 is LNHDA and CDR2 is SQIVND in the germline V gene (reference sequence). CDR3 DNA sequence: TGTGCCAGTAGATTTACCCGAGAAAGGGGTGAGGAAAAACTGTTTTTT. Residues: CASRFTRERGEEKLFF.

Points on this clone: At the DNA level, this CDR3 is encoded by other sequences in the same sample as well. The chain employs TRBV7-2 and TRBJ2-1; 12 bases match TRBD2. V dropped 1 base and J dropped 5; count of bases not matched to a gene: 0. The germline gives CDR1 SGHTA, CDR2 FQGNSA. The CDR3 has 15 amino acids. Here the CDR3 reads CASSLGLAGDNEQFF. The DNA for the CDR3 is TGTGCCAGCAGCTTAGGACTAGCGGGGGACAATGAGCAGTTCTTC.

The chain employs TRBV5-5 and TRBJ1-2; 10 positions match TRBD1. This CDR3 region has 15 residues. The V segment lost 5 bases and the J segment 4 bases; nucleotides outside the gene matches: 8. Germline loops: CDR1 SGHKS, CDR2 YYEKEE (reference sequence). CDR3 in amino acids: CASSQVGQGTYGYTF. The DNA of the CDR3 is TGTGCCAGCAGTCAAGTGGGACAGGGGACCTATGGCTACACCTTC.

The chain is built from TRBV27 and TRBJ1-2; 7 nucleotides align to TRBD1. The CDR3 runs to 14 residues. Germline loops: CDR1 MNHEY, CDR2 SMNVEV (reference sequence). V lost 5 bases, J lost 4 bases, and 7 bases stayed unmatched. CDR3 sequence: CASSEGAFGYGYTF. In DNA, the CDR3 is TGTGCCAGCAGTGAGGGGGCCTTCGGCTATGGCTACACCTTC.

The rearrangement uses TRBV29-1 and TRBJ2-5; 13 nucleotides match TRBD2. V trimming: 1 base; J trimming: 13 bases; junction bases outside the gene matches: 6. CDR1 SQVTM and CDR2 ANQGSEA come from the germline V gene. The CDR3 has 13 amino acids. CDR3 sequence: CSVEVLAGGPVYF. CDR3 DNA sequence: TGCAGCGTTGAAGTACTAGCGGGGGGGCCGGTGTACTTC. The full variable domain, its missing parts supplied by reference TRBV29-1 and TRBJ2-5, is SAVISQKPSRDICQRGTSLTIQCQVDSQVTMMFWYRQQPGQSLTLIATANQGSEATYESGFVIDKFPISRPNLTFSTLTVSNMSPEDSSIYLCSVEVLAGGPVYFGPGTRLLVL.

This chain joins TRBV6-5 and TRBJ2-7, with a tentative D call TRBD1 (6 bases). V lost 3 bases, J lost 1 base, and 16 bases lay in between. The germline V gene has CDR1 MNHEY and CDR2 SVGAGI. The CDR3 has 16 amino acids. The CDR3, as DNA: TGTGCCAGCAGTTATCTGGTCGGGACAAGGTCCTACGAGCAGTACTTC. Protein product: CASSYLVGTRSYEQYF.

The rearrangement uses TRBV18 and TRBJ1-6; TRBD1 agrees at 8 bases. The CDR3 spans 15 residues. The junction had 8 bases not matched to a gene; V was cut back by 3 bases and J by 10 bases. Looked up from germline, CDR1 is KGHSH and CDR2 is LQKENI. The CDR3 nucleotides are TGTGCCAGCTCACCGAAGACAGGGGAATTCTCACCCCTCCACTTT. This translates into CASSPKTGEFSPLHF.

The chain joins TRBV14 to TRBJ1-1, with D possibly TRBD1 on 5 matching bases. The CDR3 has 15 amino acids. Germline V lookup: CDR1 SGHDN, CDR2 FVKESK. Trimming removed 3 bases at V and 3 bases at J, with 14 bases between. This CDR3 is CASSHVGDVDTEAFF. The CDR3 nucleotides are TGTGCCAGCAGCCATGTTGGGGACGTGGACACTGAAGCTTTCTTT.

Concerning this clone: In the same sample, other DNA sequences code for this CDR3. V and J are TRBV7-3 and TRBJ2-3; 12 positions agree with TRBD2. CDR1 and CDR2 from the germline V gene are SGHTA and FQGTGA. The CDR3 extends over 15 amino acids. V dropped 4 bases and J dropped 6; count of bases not matched to a gene: 5. The DNA for the CDR3 is TGTGCCAGCAGCTCGCTAGCGGGGGGGCCTGATACGCAGTATTTT. Amino acids: CASSSLAGGPDTQYF.

The chain has TRBV19 and TRBJ2-2; D unclear. This CDR3 contains 15 residues. Per the germline V gene, CDR1 is LNHDA and CDR2 is SQIVND (reference sequence). V lost 4 bases and J 2 bases, leaving 11 bases between the germline ends. In DNA, the CDR3 is TGTGCCAGTAGTACTGGAGCTTCAAACACCGGGGAGCTGTTTTTT. It translates to CASSTGASNTGELFF. Full variable domain (missing parts from reference TRBV19 and TRBJ2-2): DGGITQSPKYLFRKEGQNVTLSCEQNLNHDAMYWYRQDPGQGLRLIYYSQIVNDFQKGDIAEGYSVSREKKESFPLTVTSAQKNPTAFYLCASSTGASNTGELFFGEGSRLTVL.

To note about this clone: This specimen includes other DNA sequences encoding the same CDR3. This rearrangement joins TRBV20-1 to TRBJ2-5; no clear D gene. Germline V gene data show CDR1 as DFQATT and CDR2 as SNEGSKA (reference sequence). Trimming cost V 7 bases and J 2 bases, with 8 bases left between them. The CDR3 runs 11 residues. Here the CDR3 DNA reads TGCAGTGGGACCGTTCAAGAGACCCAGTACTTC. The encoded protein is CSGTVQETQYF.

This chain links TRBV4-3 with TRBJ2-7; D possibly corresponds to TRBD1 (5 bases). There are 14 residues in the CDR3. Germline values: CDR1 LGHNA, CDR2 YSLEER. Trimming removed 0 bases from V and 5 bases from J, with 11 bases in between. CDR3 DNA sequence: TGCGCCAGCAGCCAAGACGGTGGGGCAGACGAGCAGTACTTC. This gives the protein CASSQDGGADEQYF.

The J gene is TRBJ2-3, the V gene TRBV7-2; 7 bases match TRBD2. CDR1 SGHTA and CDR2 FQGNSA come from the germline V gene. After removal of 5 bases from V and 2 bases from J, the junction contained 7 bases not matched to a gene. The CDR3 length is 15 residues. The CDR3 nucleotides read TGTGCCAGCAGCCTCGGGACTACCCACACAGATACGCAGTATTTT. The encoded protein is CASSLGTTHTDTQYF.

This chain uses TRBV30 with TRBJ2-1; D gene ambiguous. V was shortened by 0 bases and J by 5 bases, with 17 bases between the two germline ends. This CDR3 is 16 amino acids long. Germline V CDR1 and CDR2: GTSNPN, SVGIG (reference sequence). The CDR3 DNA reads as TGTGCCTGGAGTGTACTTTGGGCCGGCGCACACAATGAGCAGTTCTTC. This translates into CAWSVLWAGAHNEQFF.

This clone occurred once. The J gene is TRBJ2-2, the V gene TRBV29-1; TRBD2 matches at 8 bases. CDR1 and CDR2 (germline): SQVTM, ANQGSEA. The V gene end was trimmed by 0 bases and the J gene end by 6 bases; junction bases not matched to a gene: 9. CDR3 size: 16 residues. The CDR3 protein is CSVEDPQRGFPGELFF. The CDR3 DNA is TGCAGCGTTGAAGACCCCCAGCGGGGGTTTCCCGGGGAGCTGTTTTTT.

V and J are TRBV15 and TRBJ1-5; tentatively, D is TRBD1 (5 bases). Between the trimmed V and J ends, which lost 1 base and 7 bases, there was a span of 14 bases. The CDR3 spans 15 residues. The germline CDR1 and CDR2 sequences are LNHNV and YYDKDF (reference sequence). This CDR3 is CATSRVTGVTQPQHF. The CDR3 bases are TGTGCCACCAGCAGAGTAACGGGGGTTACACAGCCCCAGCATTTT.

The chain recombines TRBV3-1 (or the pseudogene TRBV3-2) with TRBJ2-2; D ambiguous. From germline, CDR1 is LGHDT and CDR2 YNNKEL (reference sequence). V lost 0 bases and J 0 bases, leaving 2 bases between the germline ends. This CDR3 has 14 residues. This chain's CDR3 is CASSQESNTGELFF. The CDR3 region has the DNA TGTGCCAGCAGCCAAGAATCGAACACCGGGGAGCTGTTTTTT.

This clone has only one observation. The J gene is TRBJ2-7, the V gene TRBV3-1 (or the pseudogene TRBV3-2); D is undetermined. The CDR3 loop spans 12 amino acids. Trimming pared 1 base from V and 6 bases from J, leaving 7 bases between. CDR1 is LGHDT, CDR2 YNNKEL, per germline (reference sequence). The CDR3, as DNA: TGTGCCAGCAGCCAAGCGACATCCGAGCAGTACTTC. This encodes CASSQATSEQYF.

The V gene is TRBV2, the J gene TRBJ2-5; 14 nucleotides match TRBD2. V shed 2 bases, J shed 5 bases, and the junction held 10 bases outside the gene matches. Per the germline V gene, CDR1 is SNHLY and CDR2 is FYNNEI. There are 18 residues in the CDR3. For the CDR3, the DNA is TGTGCCAGCAGTGAACGGACTAGCGGGGGGCTATTTTCGGAGACCCAGTACTTC. Translated, it gives CASSERTSGGLFSETQYF.

Ten or more counts support this clone. The same CDR3 is also encoded by other DNA sequences in this sample. The chain uses TRBV12-3 or TRBV12-4 and TRBJ1-1; the D is unclear. The germline V and J ends were trimmed by 3 bases and 1 base, with 6 bases remaining between them. The CDR3 totals 13 residues. The chain's CDR3 is CASSLTENTEAFF. For the CDR3, the DNA is TGTGCCAGCAGTTTGACTGAGAACACTGAAGCTTTCTTT.

V usage is TRBV14 and J usage is TRBJ2-1; 8 bases agree with TRBD1. This CDR3 spans 15 amino acids. The germline V gene has CDR1 SGHDN and CDR2 FVKESK. With 1 base clipped from V and 4 bases from J, the junction kept 3 bases outside the gene matches. As DNA, the CDR3 is TGTGCCAGCAGCCAAGCATGGACAGGGTACAATGAGCAGTTCTTC. Translated: CASSQAWTGYNEQFF.

In its sample, this clone was seen a few times. The chain carries TRBV19 and TRBJ1-2; 8 bases are shared with TRBD1. This CDR3 is built from 15 residues. Germline V gives CDR1 LNHDA, CDR2 SQIVND (reference sequence). V trimming: 3 bases; J trimming: 8 bases; junction bases outside the gene matches: 11. The CDR3 DNA sequence: TGTGCCAGTAGTATTCCCGGACAGGGACAAGGCGGCTACACCTTC. This codes for CASSIPGQGQGGYTF. The complete variable domain, with remaining parts taken from reference TRBV19 and TRBJ1-2, reads DGGITQSPKYLFRKEGQNVTLSCEQNLNHDAMYWYRQDPGQGLRLIYYSQIVNDFQKGDIAEGYSVSREKKESFPLTVTSAQKNPTAFYLCASSIPGQGQGGYTFGSGTRLTVV.

This clone was counted a few times. This chain uses TRBV28 with TRBJ1-2; no firm D call. The V end was cut by 3 bases, the J end by 4 bases, with 6 bases between. The V gene's germline CDR1 is MDHEN and CDR2 SYDVKM. CDR3 size: 12 residues. Here the CDR3 reads CASSFGIYGYTF. For the CDR3, the DNA is TGTGCCAGCAGTTTCGGGATCTATGGCTACACCTTC.

This clone was seen just once. CDR3 nucleotides: TGTGCCAGCAGTTCAGGGACAGCCGGAGGGTATGGCTACACCTTC. It is translated as CASSSGTAGGYGYTF. The rearrangement links TRBV6-5 to TRBJ1-2; TRBD1 aligns across 7 bases. This CDR3 spans 15 amino acids. CDR1 is MNHEY and CDR2 is SVGAGI in the germline V gene. Trimming took 4 bases from V and 5 from J; bases not matched to a gene: 10.

J is TRBJ2-3 and V is TRBV7-3, with a weak D call TRBD2 (5 bases). CDR3 length equals 15 residues. Germline V gene lookup returns CDR1 SGHTA and CDR2 FQGTGA. V lost 0 bases to trimming and J lost 0 bases, with 7 bases between them. CDR3 region: CASSLTGGSTDTQYF. The CDR3 bases are TGTGCCAGCAGCTTAACGGGCGGGAGCACAGATACGCAGTATTTT.

The rearrangement joins TRBV9 to TRBJ1-6; no clear D gene. This CDR3 has 12 amino acids. V was trimmed by 4 bases and J by 6 bases, leaving 5 bases between them. CDR1 and CDR2 (germline): SGDLS, YYNGEE. The CDR3 protein is CASSTRNSPLHF. The CDR3 DNA reads TGTGCCAGCAGCACCCGTAATTCACCCCTCCACTTT. The full variable domain, its missing parts supplied by reference TRBV9 and TRBJ1-6, is DSGVTQTPKHLITATGQRVTLRCSPRSGDLSVYWYQQSLDQGLQFLIQYYNGEERAKGNILERFSAQQFPDLHSELNLSSLELGDSALYFCASSTRNSPLHFGNGTRLTVT.

The rearrangement joins TRBV2 to TRBJ2-3; 10 nucleotides align to TRBD2. J lost 4 bases, V lost 4 bases, and 8 bases had no gene match. This CDR3 contains 16 residues. Germline assignment: CDR1 SNHLY and CDR2 FYNNEI. In DNA, the CDR3 is TGTGCCAGCAGTGGCGGGACTAGCGATGACGCAGATACGCAGTATTTT. Its protein product is CASSGGTSDDADTQYF. The full variable domain, in which reference TRBV2 and TRBJ2-3 provide the parts outside the CDR3, is EPEVTQTPSHQVTQMGQEVILRCVPISNHLYFYWYRQILGQKVEFLVSFYNNEISEKSEIFDDQFSVERPDGSNFTLKIRSTKLEDSAMYFCASSGGTSDDADTQYFGPGTRLTVL.

V gene TRBV7-2 combines with J gene TRBJ2-7; 9 bases are shared with TRBD1. The ends lost 6 bases at V and 4 bases at J; junction bases unmatched: 10. The germline V gene has CDR1 SGHTA and CDR2 FQGNSA. The CDR3 length is 15 residues. The CDR3 bases are TGTGCCAGCAGTAGAACCGGGACAGGGATATACGAGCAGTACTTC. Its translation: CASSRTGTGIYEQYF.

The V call is TRBV30, the J call TRBJ1-1; D is possibly TRBD1 (6 bases). CDR1 and CDR2 from the germline V gene are GTSNPN and SVGIG (reference sequence). The V end lost 4 bases, the J end lost 4 bases, and 19 bases lay between the germline ends. CDR3 length equals 15 residues. CDR3 bases: TGTGCCTGGACCCTCGGACAGACCCTCGGCACTGAAGCTTTCTTT. Amino acid sequence: CAWTLGQTLGTEAFF.

The V and J genes are TRBV5-1 and TRBJ1-2; D is ambiguous. The germline gives CDR1 SGHRS, CDR2 YFSETQ. Trimming stripped 0 bases from V and 6 bases from J, with 9 bases between. This CDR3 comprises 13 residues. This CDR3 reads CASSLEQHNGYTF. Here the CDR3 DNA reads TGCGCCAGCAGCTTGGAGCAGCATAATGGCTACACCTTC.